These T cell receptor beta chains were read from a single sample in a study of PD-L1 blockade in urothelial cancer. TCRdb keeps only in-frame clones here, not all; method: immunoSEQ multiplex PCR. Of 56,000 or so clones detected, around 84% appear once; the ten largest clones hold approximately 2.9%. Sequences were derived from PBMCs, sampled around atezolizumab (anti-PD-L1) treatment. The receptors here all came from a man aged 45-60 years with urothelial cancer. CDR3s include the opening cysteine and the closing phenylalanine or tryptophan. The D gene is left open where the match is weak. Not every row has a clone size; where given, it reads once, few, many or a size class.

V gene: TRBV14
D gene: .
clone size: .
J gene: TRBJ2-7
CDR3 protein: CASSPQWHEQYF
CDR3 DNA: TGTGCCAGCAGCCCCCAGTGGCACGAGCAGTACTTC

V gene: TRBV15
D gene: TRBD2
clone size: .
J gene: TRBJ2-1
CDR3 protein: CATSRDWVAGTYNEQFF
CDR3 DNA: TGTGCCACCAGCAGAGATTGGGTAGCGGGGACCTACAATGAGCAGTTCTTC

V gene: TRBV9
D gene: .
clone size: .
J gene: TRBJ1-5
CDR3 protein: CASSSNGGNQPQHF
CDR3 DNA: TGTGCCAGCAGCTCCAATGGGGGGAATCAGCCCCAGCATTTT

V gene: TRBV2
D gene: .
clone size: .
J gene: TRBJ2-2
CDR3 protein: CASSKEVAGELFF
CDR3 DNA: TGTGCCAGCAGTAAGGAGGTTGCAGGGGAGCTGTTTTTT

V gene: TRBV7-9
D gene: TRBD1
clone size: .
J gene: TRBJ2-6
CDR3 protein: CASSLVIGQGNSGANVLTF
CDR3 DNA: TGTGCCAGCAGCTTAGTAATCGGACAGGGGAATTCTGGGGCCAACGTCCTGACTTTC

V gene: TRBV6-1
D gene: .
clone size: .
J gene: TRBJ1-1
CDR3 protein: CASASTVNTEAFF
CDR3 DNA: TGTGCCAGCGCCTCGACAGTGAACACTGAAGCTTTCTTT

V gene: TRBV4-1
D gene: TRBD2
clone size: few
J gene: TRBJ2-2
CDR3 protein: CASSQGLAGVTGELFF
CDR3 DNA: TGCGCCAGCAGCCAAGGGCTAGCGGGCGTAACCGGGGAGCTGTTTTTT

V gene: TRBV20-1
D gene: .
clone size: .
J gene: TRBJ2-7
CDR3 protein: CSTTTSYEQYF
CDR3 DNA: TGCAGTACCACTACGAGCTACGAGCAGTACTTC

V gene: TRBV4-1
D gene: .
clone size: .
J gene: TRBJ1-5
CDR3 protein: CASSQDYRSKTGYGDQPQHF
CDR3 DNA: TGCGCCAGCAGCCAAGATTACCGTAGCAAAACAGGGTACGGGGATCAGCCCCAGCATTTT

V gene: TRBV20-1
D gene: .
clone size: .
J gene: TRBJ2-5
CDR3 protein: CSGQAQETQYF
CDR3 DNA: TGCAGTGGGCAGGCTCAAGAGACCCAGTACTTC

V gene: TRBV1
D gene: .
clone size: .
J gene: TRBJ2-2
CDR3 protein: CTSSPPLAGGGGELFF
CDR3 DNA: TGCACCAGCAGCCCACCACTAGCGGGAGGGGGCGGGGAGCTGTTTTTT

V gene: TRBV2
D gene: TRBD1
clone size: medium-sized
J gene: TRBJ1-2
CDR3 protein: CASSQDRVYGYTF
CDR3 DNA: TGTGCCAGCAGTCAAGACAGGGTCTATGGCTACACCTTC

V gene: TRBV29-1
D gene: .
clone size: .
J gene: TRBJ1-1
CDR3 protein: CSAGGGNTEAFF
CDR3 DNA: TGCAGCGCGGGAGGAGGTAACACTGAAGCTTTCTTT

V gene: TRBV5-1
D gene: .
clone size: .
J gene: TRBJ2-3
CDR3 protein: CASSSRPGADTQYF
CDR3 DNA: TGCGCCAGCAGCTCTCGCCCCGGGGCAGATACGCAGTATTTT

V gene: TRBV11-2
D gene: TRBD2
clone size: .
J gene: TRBJ2-5
CDR3 protein: CASSLGASGSVGTQYF
CDR3 DNA: TGTGCCAGCAGCTTAGGGGCTAGCGGGAGTGTTGGGACCCAGTACTTC

V gene: TRBV28
D gene: .
clone size: .
J gene: TRBJ2-3
CDR3 protein: CASSPYHLLSGDTQYF
CDR3 DNA: TGTGCCAGCAGCCCATACCACCTACTTTCCGGAGATACGCAGTATTTT

V gene: TRBV18
D gene: TRBD2
clone size: .
J gene: TRBJ2-7
CDR3 protein: CASSSGRGLAGNEQYF
CDR3 DNA: TGTGCCAGCTCATCGGGCCGAGGACTAGCGGGAAACGAGCAGTACTTC

V gene: TRBV7-2
D gene: TRBD2
clone size: .
J gene: TRBJ2-3
CDR3 protein: CASSFVGGGRDTQYF
CDR3 DNA: TGTGCCAGCAGCTTCGTGGGGGGAGGGCGAGATACGCAGTATTTT

V gene: TRBV20-1
D gene: .
clone size: .
J gene: TRBJ2-5
CDR3 protein: CSWKAGETQYF
CDR3 DNA: TGCAGCTGGAAGGCGGGAGAGACCCAGTACTTC

V gene: TRBV6-1
D gene: TRBD1
clone size: .
J gene: TRBJ1-2
CDR3 protein: CASSVERTGGYGYTF
CDR3 DNA: TGTGCCAGCAGCGTCGAAAGGACAGGGGGTTATGGCTACACCTTC

V gene: TRBV2
D gene: .
clone size: .
J gene: TRBJ2-1
CDR3 protein: CAGQGYNEQFF
CDR3 DNA: TGTGCCGGGCAGGGTTACAATGAGCAGTTCTTC

V gene: TRBV5-1
D gene: TRBD2
clone size: .
J gene: TRBJ2-1
CDR3 protein: CASSLAGGSHNEQFF
CDR3 DNA: TGCGCCAGCAGCTTGGCGGGAGGGAGCCACAATGAGCAGTTCTTC